The clone carrying this TCR beta chain was seen a handful of times. The source of the sample is a study of T-cell reconstitution after alpha-beta-depleted transplantation in children. The CDR3 runs 15 residues. Trimming removed 5 bases at V and 6 bases at J, with 17 bases between. A library of TCRbeta sequences, prepared with unique molecular identifiers, was generated. TCRdb called the PCR reads again in MiXCR, with one record for every CDR3 protein. The sample holds fewer than 700,000 distinct CDR3 sequences; 10% to 15% are singletons and the top ten take over 2%. The input for sequencing was PBMCs, mostly from graft donor cells, taken 360 days after TCRalphabeta/CD19-depleted stem cell transplant. This chain uses TRBV12-3 or TRBV12-4 with TRBJ1-5; D may be TRBD1 (6 bases). This TCR came from a male patient younger than 18 who had a stem cell transplant for acute myeloid leukemia, so the T cells may come from the graft donor. The CDR3 here is CASSTPTGFGQPQHF. The CDR3 coding sequence is TGTGCCAGCAGTACCCCCACAGGGTTCGGTCAGCCCCAGCATTTT.